This T cell receptor beta chain derives from a study of cytomegalovirus exposure and HLA in healthy donors. For the study at large: Earlier work reported 117 million unique TCR beta sequences from 180 million or so T cells. Regarding the study as a whole: Most TCRs appeared rarely, but some public TCRs recurred in many donors. The sole available immune exposure information was CMV serostatus. Most CMV-associated TCR beta chains were later found to appear HLA-restricted.

Worth noting for this clone: Its antigen is not identified.

Primers: 60 Vbeta forward and 13 Jbeta reverse. Profiling relied on immunoSEQ multiplex PCR, and the TCRdb table lists in-frame clones only, not all of them. The repertoire has 160,000 or so clones, around 82% of them found once; the top ten carry roughly 1%. Trimming cost V 2 bases and J 4 bases, with 4 bases left between them. CDR3 size: 12 residues. Germline loops: CDR1 LGHNA, CDR2 YSLEER. This receptor was taken from a man aged 25-45 years in good health and CMV-seronegative. Sequencing was carried out using PBMCs. This chain uses TRBV4-3 with TRBJ2-3; no clear D gene. The CDR3 here is CASSQSSDTQYF. The DNA of the CDR3 is TGCGCCAGCAGCCAAAGCTCAGATACGCAGTATTTT.